Here is one T cell receptor (beta chain) with its context. TCRdb reanalysed the 5' RACE reads using MiXCR and keeps one entry per CDR3 protein. The sample includes about 100,000 distinct CDR3 sequences, 17% of them seen just once. This record belongs to a study of T cells of healthy individuals. Germline-derived CDR1 and CDR2 are MNHEY and SVGEGT. This CDR3 spans 14 amino acids. V was cut by 7 bases and J by 6 bases, with 16 bases left in between. The chain couples TRBV6-2 or TRBV6-3 to TRBJ2-1; perhaps D is TRBD1 or TRBD2 (6 bases each). The clonotype comes from a human donor in good health. CDR3: CASNRRGAGNEQFF. The DNA for the CDR3 is TGTGCCAGCAATAGGAGGGGGGCGGGCAATGAGCAGTTCTTC.